The rows below give T cell receptor beta chains drawn from one sample of a study of OX40 agonist ivuxolimab in advanced cancers. TCRdb keeps only in-frame clones here, not all; method: immunoSEQ multiplex PCR. Of over 45,000 clones listed, about 89% are singletons. Sequencing used CD4+ or CD8+ T cells sorted from blood, obtained in a trial of the OX40 agonist ivuxolimab. These receptors all come from an adult with an advanced solid tumor such as melanoma, head and neck, liver or kidney cancer. CDR3s include the opening cysteine and the closing phenylalanine or tryptophan. A D gene is named only where the DNA matches it firmly. Rows give clone size only sometimes, using once, few, many, or a class for an expanded clone.

>-|TRBV20-1|TRBJ2-7|11|large
TGCAGTGCCCTCAGGGCCTACGAGCAGTACTTC
CSALRAYEQYF
>-|TRBV4-1|TRBJ2-7|13|-
TGCGCCAGCAGCCCCCGCAGGGCCTACGAGCAGTACTTC
CASSPRRAYEQYF
>TRBD2|TRBV5-1|TRBJ2-5|15|-
TGCGCCAGCAGCTTTAGCGGGGTTTACCAAGAGACCCAGTACTTC
CASSFSGVYQETQYF
>TRBD1|TRBV5-1|TRBJ2-7|14|-
TGCGCCAGCAGCCCGGGGACAGGGCCCTACGAGCAGTACTTC
CASSPGTGPYEQYF
>TRBD2|TRBV7-9|TRBJ2-5|19|-
TGTGCCAGCAGCCCAGCCGGGACTAGCGGGGGACCCTTTTGGGAGACCCAGTACTTC
CASSPAGTSGGPFWETQYF
>-|TRBV5-6|TRBJ1-1|14|-
TGTGCCAGCAGCTTCAGCGGCTCGAACACTGAAGCTTTCTTT
CASSFSGSNTEAFF
>TRBD1|TRBV27|TRBJ2-7|12|-
TGTGCCAGCAAGACAGGGGGGTCCGAGCAGTACTTC
CASKTGGSEQYF
>TRBD1|TRBV5-1|TRBJ1-4|17|few
TGCGCCAGCAGCTTATATACAGGGGGCGGTCGAGATGAAAAACTGTTTTTT
CASSLYTGGGRDEKLFF
>-|TRBV6-6|TRBJ1-1|13|-
TGTGCCAGCAGTTACGGCAGGGGCTATGAAGCTTTCTTT
CASSYGRGYEAFF
>-|TRBV7-9|TRBJ2-7|15|once
TGTGCCAGCAGCTTAGCGTTTGGTATGGGCTACGAGCAGTACTTC
CASSLAFGMGYEQYF